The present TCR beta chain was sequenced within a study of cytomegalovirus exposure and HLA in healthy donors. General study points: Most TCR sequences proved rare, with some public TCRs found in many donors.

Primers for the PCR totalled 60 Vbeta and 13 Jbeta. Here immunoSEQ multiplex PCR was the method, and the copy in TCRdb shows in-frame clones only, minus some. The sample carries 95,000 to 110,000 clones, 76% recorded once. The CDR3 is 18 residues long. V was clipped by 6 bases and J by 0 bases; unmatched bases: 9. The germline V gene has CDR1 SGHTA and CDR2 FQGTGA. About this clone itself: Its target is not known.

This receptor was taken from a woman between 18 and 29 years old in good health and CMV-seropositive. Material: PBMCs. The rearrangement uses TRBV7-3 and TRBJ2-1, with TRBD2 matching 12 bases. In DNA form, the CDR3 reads TGTGCCAGCAGAGGACTAGCGGGAAATCGTAGCTCCTACAATGAGCAGTTCTTC. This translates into CASRGLAGNRSSYNEQFF.